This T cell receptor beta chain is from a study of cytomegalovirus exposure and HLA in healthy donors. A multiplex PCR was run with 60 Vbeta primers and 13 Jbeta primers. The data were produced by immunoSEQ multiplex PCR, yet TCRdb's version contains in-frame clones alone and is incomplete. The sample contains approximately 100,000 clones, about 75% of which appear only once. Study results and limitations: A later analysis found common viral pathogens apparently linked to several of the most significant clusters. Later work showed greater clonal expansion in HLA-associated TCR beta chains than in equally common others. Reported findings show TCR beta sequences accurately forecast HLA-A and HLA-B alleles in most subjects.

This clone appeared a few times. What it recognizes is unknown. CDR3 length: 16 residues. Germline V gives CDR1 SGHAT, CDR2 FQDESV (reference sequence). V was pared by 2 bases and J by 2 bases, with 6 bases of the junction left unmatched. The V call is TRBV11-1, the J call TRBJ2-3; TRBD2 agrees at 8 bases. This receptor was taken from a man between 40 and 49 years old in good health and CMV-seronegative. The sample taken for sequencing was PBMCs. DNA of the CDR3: TGTGCCAGCAGCTTATCCCCAGCGGGGGACACAGATACGCAGTATTTT. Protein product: CASSLSPAGDTDTQYF.